The clone carrying this T cell receptor beta chain was picked up one time. What it binds is not known. No conserved phenylalanine or tryptophan ends this CDR3, so it is likely a read error. These data belong to a study of blood T cells in healthy people across ages. The study, taken as a whole, reports: A strong correlation was found between TCR beta diversity and the percentage of naive T cells.

The second PCR ran about 6 to 12 cycles with a sample-barcoded 5' primer and J-beta primers. One entry per CDR3 protein, called by TCRdb with MiXCR from the 5' RACE reads. The sample includes more than 450,000 distinct CDR3 sequences, roughly a quarter of them seen just once. V was shortened by 4 bases and J by 2 bases, with 7 bases between the two germline ends. CDR1 is SGHAT and CDR2 is FQNNGV in the germline V gene. This CDR3 has 13 residues. This sample also belongs to another study, concerning T cells of mothers and their children. That paper states: Related mother-child pairs shared slightly more overlap than unrelated pairs, but the difference was non-significant. It was observed that no persistent microchimeric T cell clones could be detected.

Sequencing was carried out using blood. This chain joins TRBV11-2 and TRBJ2-3, with unresolved D. This receptor was obtained from a boy aged 2 to 9 in good health. CDR3 sequence (DNA): TGTGCCAGCAGCTCCGGTACCACAGATACGCAGTATTCT. This translates into CASSSGTTDTQYS.